This entry concerns a single T cell receptor beta chain. Its specificity is unknown. The data were obtained in a study of cytomegalovirus exposure and HLA in healthy donors. V lost 6 bases and J 2 bases, leaving 11 bases between the germline ends. Germline loops: CDR1 MDHEN, CDR2 SYDVKM. The CDR3 totals 15 residues. In the PCR, 60 Vbeta and 13 Jbeta primers were used. Assay: immunoSEQ multiplex PCR; the TCRdb copy retains only in-frame clones and omits some. The sample consists of around 99,000 clones, roughly two thirds of them appearing once. Study observations and caveats: With later analysis, a missense DCLRE1C variant became linked to TCR beta V- and J-gene trimming. Being productive about 90% or about 30% of the time was typical of most TCR beta V segments in an earlier analysis.

This sequence originates from a woman in her 30s in good health and CMV-seronegative. This chain connects TRBV28 to TRBJ1-6; D unclear. Specimen: PBMCs. CDR3 nucleotides: TGTGCCAGCAGCCCCGCGGCAGCCTATAATTCACCCCTCCACTTT. Residues: CASSPAAAYNSPLHF.